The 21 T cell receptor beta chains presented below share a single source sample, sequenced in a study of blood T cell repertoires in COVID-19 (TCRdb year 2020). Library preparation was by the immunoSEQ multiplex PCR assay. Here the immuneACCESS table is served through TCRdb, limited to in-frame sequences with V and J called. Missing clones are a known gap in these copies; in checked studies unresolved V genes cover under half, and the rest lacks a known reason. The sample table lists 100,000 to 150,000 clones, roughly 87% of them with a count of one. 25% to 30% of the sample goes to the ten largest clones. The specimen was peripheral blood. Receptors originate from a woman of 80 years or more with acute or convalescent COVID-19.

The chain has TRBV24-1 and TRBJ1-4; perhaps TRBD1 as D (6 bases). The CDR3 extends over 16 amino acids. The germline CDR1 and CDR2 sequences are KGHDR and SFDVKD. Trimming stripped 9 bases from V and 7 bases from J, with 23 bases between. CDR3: CATSSGGEESGEKLFF. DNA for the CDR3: TGTGCCACCTCAAGCGGGGGCGAGGAAAGTGGTGAAAAACTGTTTTTT.

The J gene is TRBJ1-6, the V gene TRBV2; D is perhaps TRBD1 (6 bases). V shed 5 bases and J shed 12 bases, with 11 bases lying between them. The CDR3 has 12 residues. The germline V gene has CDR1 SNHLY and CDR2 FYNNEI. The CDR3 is CASSSDSRPLHF. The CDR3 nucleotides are TGTGCCAGCAGTTCGGACAGTCGACCCCTCCACTTT.

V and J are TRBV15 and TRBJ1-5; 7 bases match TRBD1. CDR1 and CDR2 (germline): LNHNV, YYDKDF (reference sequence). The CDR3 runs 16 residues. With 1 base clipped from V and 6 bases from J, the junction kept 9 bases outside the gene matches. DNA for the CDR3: TGTGCCACCAGCAGAGTGCCCACCAGGGGGAGTCAGCCCCAGCATTTT. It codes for CATSRVPTRGSQPQHF.

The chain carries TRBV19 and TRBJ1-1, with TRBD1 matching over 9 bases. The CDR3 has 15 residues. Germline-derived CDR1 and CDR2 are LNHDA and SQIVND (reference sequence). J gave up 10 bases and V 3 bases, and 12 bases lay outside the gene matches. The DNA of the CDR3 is TGTGCCAGTAGTATCCCGGACAGGGGCCGAGTGGGAGCTTTCTTT. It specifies CASSIPDRGRVGAFF. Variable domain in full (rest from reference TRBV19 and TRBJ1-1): DGGITQSPKYLFRKEGQNVTLSCEQNLNHDAMYWYRQDPGQGLRLIYYSQIVNDFQKGDIAEGYSVSREKKESFPLTVTSAQKNPTAFYLCASSIPDRGRVGAFFGQGTRLTVV.

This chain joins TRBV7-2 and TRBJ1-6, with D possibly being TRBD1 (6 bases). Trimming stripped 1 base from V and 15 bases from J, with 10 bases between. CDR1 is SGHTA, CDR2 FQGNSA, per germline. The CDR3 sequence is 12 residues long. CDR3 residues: CASSLGGTNLHF. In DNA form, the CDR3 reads TGTGCCAGCAGCTTAGGTGGGACAAACCTCCACTTT. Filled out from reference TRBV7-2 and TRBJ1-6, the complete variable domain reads GAGVSQSPSNKVTEKGKDVELRCDPISGHTALYWYRQSLGQGLEFLIYFQGNSAPDKSGLPSDRFSAERTGGSVSTLTIQRTQQEDSAVYLCASSLGGTNLHFGNGTRLTVT.

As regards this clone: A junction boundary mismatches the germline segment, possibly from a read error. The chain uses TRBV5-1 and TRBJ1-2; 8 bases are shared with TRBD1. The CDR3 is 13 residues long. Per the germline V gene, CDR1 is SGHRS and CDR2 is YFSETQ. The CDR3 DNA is TGCGCCAGCAGCAGTGTTGGGACAGGAGGACCTGCCTTC. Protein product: CASSSVGTGGPAF.

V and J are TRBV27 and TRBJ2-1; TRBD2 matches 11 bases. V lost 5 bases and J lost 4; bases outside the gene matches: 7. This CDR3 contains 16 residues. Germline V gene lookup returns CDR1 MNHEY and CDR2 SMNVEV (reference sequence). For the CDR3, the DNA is TGTGCCAGCAGTCGGCAAACTAGCGGGGGATACAATGAGCAGTTCTTC. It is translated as CASSRQTSGGYNEQFF.

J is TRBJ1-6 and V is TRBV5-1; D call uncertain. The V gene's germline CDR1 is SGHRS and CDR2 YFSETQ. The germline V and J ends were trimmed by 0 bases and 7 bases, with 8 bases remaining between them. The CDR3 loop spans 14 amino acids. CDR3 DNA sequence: TGCGCCAGCAGCTTGGAACAGAACAATTCACCCCTCCACTTT. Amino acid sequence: CASSLEQNNSPLHF.

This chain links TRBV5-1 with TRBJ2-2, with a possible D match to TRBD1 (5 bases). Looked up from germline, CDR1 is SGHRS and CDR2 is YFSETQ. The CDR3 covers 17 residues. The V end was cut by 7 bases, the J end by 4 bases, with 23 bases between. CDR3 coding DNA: TGCGCCAGCCAAACAGGTCCTGGTACCGGCGGCACCGGGGAGCTGTTTTTT. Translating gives CASQTGPGTGGTGELFF.

CDR3 in amino acids: CASSLRGTTDTQYF. CDR3 nucleotides: TGCGCCAGCAGCCTCAGAGGTACCACAGATACGCAGTATTTT. J is TRBJ2-3 and V is TRBV5-1; D uncertain. This CDR3 contains 14 residues. CDR1 is SGHRS, CDR2 YFSETQ, per germline. V lost 4 bases to trimming and J lost 2 bases, with 11 bases between them.

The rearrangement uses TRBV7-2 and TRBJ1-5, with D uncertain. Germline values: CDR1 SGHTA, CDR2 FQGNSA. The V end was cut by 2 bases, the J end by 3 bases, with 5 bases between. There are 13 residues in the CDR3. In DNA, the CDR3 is TGTGCCAGCAGCTTAAGCACCAATCAGCCCCAGCATTTT. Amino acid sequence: CASSLSTNQPQHF.

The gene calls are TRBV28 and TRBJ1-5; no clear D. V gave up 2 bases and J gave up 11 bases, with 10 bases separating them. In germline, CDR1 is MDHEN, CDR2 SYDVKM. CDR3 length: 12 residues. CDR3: CASSLPRRAQHF. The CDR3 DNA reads TGTGCCAGCAGTTTACCGCGCCGGGCCCAGCATTTT.

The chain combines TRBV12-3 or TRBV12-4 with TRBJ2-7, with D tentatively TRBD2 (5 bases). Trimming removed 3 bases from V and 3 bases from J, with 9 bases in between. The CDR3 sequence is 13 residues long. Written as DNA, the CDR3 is TGTGCCAGCAGTTTGGACTCTCACTACGAGCAGTACTTC. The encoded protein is CASSLDSHYEQYF.

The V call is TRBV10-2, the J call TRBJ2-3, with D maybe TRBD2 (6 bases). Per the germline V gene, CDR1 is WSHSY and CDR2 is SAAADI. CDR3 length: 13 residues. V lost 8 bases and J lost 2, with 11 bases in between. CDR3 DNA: TGCGCCAGCCTTTGGGAGGCCACAGATACGCAGTATTTT. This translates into CASLWEATDTQYF.

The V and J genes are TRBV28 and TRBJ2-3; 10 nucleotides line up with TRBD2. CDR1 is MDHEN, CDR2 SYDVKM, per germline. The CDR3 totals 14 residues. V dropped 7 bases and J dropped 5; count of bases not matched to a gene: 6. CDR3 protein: CASIASGGGDTQYF. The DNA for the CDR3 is TGTGCCAGCATCGCTAGCGGGGGAGGAGATACGCAGTATTTT.

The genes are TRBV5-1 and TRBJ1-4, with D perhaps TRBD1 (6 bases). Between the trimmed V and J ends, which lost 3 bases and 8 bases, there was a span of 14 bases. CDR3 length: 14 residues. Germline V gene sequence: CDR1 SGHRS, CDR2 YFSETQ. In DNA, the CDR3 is TGCGCCAGCAGCTCCGGACAGCCAAGAGAAAAACTGTTTTTT. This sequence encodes CASSSGQPREKLFF.

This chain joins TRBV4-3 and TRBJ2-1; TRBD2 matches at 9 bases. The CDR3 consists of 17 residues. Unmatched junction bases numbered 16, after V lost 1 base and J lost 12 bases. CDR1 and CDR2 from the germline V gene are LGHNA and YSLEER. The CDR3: CASSQALLAGARGGQFF. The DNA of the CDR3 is TGCGCCAGCAGCCAAGCGCTGTTAGCGGGGGCCCGGGGTGGGCAGTTCTTC.

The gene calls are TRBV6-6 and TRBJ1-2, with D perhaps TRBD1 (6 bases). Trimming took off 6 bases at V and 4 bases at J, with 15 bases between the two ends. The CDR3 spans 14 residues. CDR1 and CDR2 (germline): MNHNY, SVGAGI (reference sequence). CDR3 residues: CASSPSGAGYGYTF. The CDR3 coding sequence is TGTGCCAGCAGCCCCTCAGGGGCCGGCTATGGCTACACCTTC.

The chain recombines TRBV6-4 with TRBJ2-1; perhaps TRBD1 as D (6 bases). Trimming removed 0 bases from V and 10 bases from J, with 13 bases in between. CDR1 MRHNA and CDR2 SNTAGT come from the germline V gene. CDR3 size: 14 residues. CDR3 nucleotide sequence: TGTGCCAGCAGTGACTCGAGCTCCACAGGGGAGCAGTTCTTC. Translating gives CASSDSSSTGEQFF.

In nucleotides, the CDR3 is TGTGCCAGCAGTTTATATTCCCAGGGAGGAAACACCATATATTTT. Its translation is CASSLYSQGGNTIYF. J is TRBJ1-3 and V is TRBV28, with D possibly matching TRBD1 (5 bases). The CDR3 totals 15 residues. Germline V CDR1 and CDR2: MDHEN, SYDVKM. Trimming took 1 base from V and 4 from J, leaving 11 bases between them.

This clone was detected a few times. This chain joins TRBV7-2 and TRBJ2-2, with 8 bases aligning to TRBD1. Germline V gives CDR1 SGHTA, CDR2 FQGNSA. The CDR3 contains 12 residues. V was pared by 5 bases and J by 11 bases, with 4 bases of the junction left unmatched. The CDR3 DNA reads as TGTGCCAGCAGCCCACAGGGGGAAGAGCTGTTTTTT. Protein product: CASSPQGEELFF.